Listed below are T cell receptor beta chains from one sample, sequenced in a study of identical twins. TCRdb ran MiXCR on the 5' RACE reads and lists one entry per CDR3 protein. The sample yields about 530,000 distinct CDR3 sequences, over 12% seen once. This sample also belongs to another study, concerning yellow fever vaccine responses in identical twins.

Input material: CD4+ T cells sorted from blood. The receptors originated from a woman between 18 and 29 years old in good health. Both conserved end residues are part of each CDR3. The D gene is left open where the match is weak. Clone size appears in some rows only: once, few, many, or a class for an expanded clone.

CASSLQAGDYQHF	TGCGCCAGCAGCTTACAGGCCGGAGACTACCAGCATTTT	-	TRBV5-1	TRBJ1-5	-
CASSSPRLALGPGDTQYF	TGTGCCAGCAGTTCACCCCGACTAGCGTTGGGCCCAGGGGATACGCAGTATTTT	-	TRBV6-5	TRBJ2-3	TRBD2
CASSPRDSWRFNYGYTF	TGTGCCAGCAGCCCCCGGGACAGCTGGAGATTTAACTATGGCTACACCTTC	few	TRBV7-9	TRBJ1-2	TRBD1
CASSKNLNTEAFF	TGTGCCAGCAGCAAAAATCTGAACACTGAAGCTTTCTTT	few	TRBV3-1	TRBJ1-1	-
CASSRGGRSTETQYF	TGTGCCAGCAGCCGGGGAGGGAGATCTACGGAGACCCAGTACTTC	-	TRBV11-2	TRBJ2-5	TRBD2
CAISESTRRTVNTGELFF	TGTGCCATCAGTGAGTCGACTCGGCGGACAGTAAACACCGGGGAGCTGTTTTTT	-	TRBV10-3	TRBJ2-2	-
CSVATGAGNTIYF	TGCAGCGTCGCTACAGGGGCTGGAAACACCATATATTTT	many	TRBV29-1	TRBJ1-3	TRBD1
CASSLGQDNEQFF	TGCGCCAGCAGCTTGGGACAGGACAATGAGCAGTTCTTC	many	TRBV5-1	TRBJ2-1	-
CASSQKSGLSTGELFF	TGTGCCAGCAGTCAAAAATCGGGACTGTCGACCGGGGAGCTGTTTTTT	few	TRBV27	TRBJ2-2	-
CASSQGVLAGWNTQYF	TGTGCCAGCAGCCAAGGAGTGCTAGCGGGGTGGAATACGCAGTATTTT	few	TRBV3-1	TRBJ2-3	TRBD2
CASSQPSNEQFF	TGCGCCAGCAGCCAACCCTCCAATGAGCAGTTCTTC	few	TRBV4-1	TRBJ2-1	-
CAIKATYEQYF	TGTGCCATCAAAGCAACCTACGAGCAGTACTTC	few	TRBV10-3	TRBJ2-7	-
CASSFGTSGRTTSTDTQYF	TGCGCCAGCAGCTTCGGGACTAGCGGGAGGACCACTAGCACAGATACGCAGTATTTT	few	TRBV5-1	TRBJ2-3	TRBD2
CASSINGGLRSYNEQFF	TGTGCCAGCAGTATAAACGGGGGTCTTCGGTCCTACAATGAGCAGTTCTTC	-	TRBV12-3/TRBV12-4	TRBJ2-1	-
CASSPLAGDREQFF	TGCGCCAGCAGCCCACTAGCGGGAGATCGTGAGCAGTTCTTC	-	TRBV5-1	TRBJ2-1	TRBD2
CASSEARRTEAFF	TGCGCCAGCAGTGAGGCCAGGCGCACTGAAGCTTTCTTT	few	TRBV10-1	TRBJ1-1	-
CASSPNHQLGWQETQYF	TGCGCCAGCAGCCCAAACCATCAATTGGGGTGGCAAGAGACCCAGTACTTC	few	TRBV5-1	TRBJ2-5	-
CATSSDRGDYNERFF	TGTGCCACCAGCAGTGACAGGGGCGACTACAATGAGCGGTTCTTC	few	TRBV15	TRBJ2-1	TRBD1
CATSRPTDTQYF	TGTGCCACCAGCAGACCCACAGATACGCAGTATTTT	-	TRBV15	TRBJ2-3	-
CSARDMAGGDYEQYF	TGCAGTGCTAGAGATATGGCCGGGGGAGACTACGAGCAGTACTTC	few	TRBV20-1	TRBJ2-7	-
CASSALGQHTEAFF	TGTGCCAGCAGTGCCCTAGGACAGCACACTGAAGCTTTCTTT	many	TRBV12-3/TRBV12-4	TRBJ1-1	-
CASSRADSSGANVLTF	TGTGCCAGCAGCCGGGCAGACAGCTCTGGGGCCAACGTCCTGACTTTC	-	TRBV4-2	TRBJ2-6	-
CASFGQLMTGELFF	TGTGCCAGCTTTGGGCAGTTGATGACCGGGGAGCTGTTTTTT	few	TRBV28	TRBJ2-2	-
CSALRGDRVVGQPQHF	TGCAGTGCTCTCCGCGGTGACAGGGTTGTGGGTCAGCCCCAGCATTTT	few	TRBV20-1	TRBJ1-5	TRBD1
CSVASGHETQYF	TGCAGCGTTGCATCAGGCCATGAGACCCAGTACTTC	-	TRBV29-1	TRBJ2-5	-
CAISEGQDYGYTF	TGTGCCATCAGTGAGGGACAGGACTATGGCTACACCTTC	many	TRBV10-3	TRBJ1-2	TRBD1
CASSQDRSVTSYNEQFF	TGTGCCAGCAGCCAAGATCGTTCCGTGACCTCCTACAATGAGCAGTTCTTC	many	TRBV4-2	TRBJ2-1	-
CAISEPNGGSYEQYF	TGTGCCATCAGTGAGCCCAACGGGGGGTCCTACGAGCAGTACTTC	-	TRBV10-3	TRBJ2-7	TRBD2
CASQLYSNQPQHF	TGTGCCAGCCAGCTGTATAGCAATCAGCCCCAGCATTTT	-	TRBV19	TRBJ1-5	-